Listed below are T cell receptor beta chains from one sample, sequenced in a study of cytomegalovirus exposure and HLA in healthy donors. The table came from immunoSEQ multiplex PCR; TCRdb's copy has only in-frame clones and leaves some out. The sample shows about 96,000 clones, 65% to 75% of them seen only once. The sequencing input was PBMCs. These receptors all stem from a woman aged 70 to 79 in good health and CMV-seropositive. Both conserved end residues are part of each CDR3. Fields, in order: clone size, J gene, D gene, V gene, CDR3 protein. D genes are given only for firm matches. Only part of the rows carry a size: once, few, many, or a class if the clone is expanded.

>.|TRBJ2-7|TRBD1|TRBV6-1
CASSEKGTGSDEQYF
>few|TRBJ2-3|TRBD1|TRBV14
CASSHQGEKYTSTDTQYF
>once|TRBJ1-2|.|TRBV7-2
CASSRATANYGYTF
>.|TRBJ2-7|.|TRBV14
CASSPRGFVYEQYF
>.|TRBJ1-4|.|TRBV10-2
CASSDFSATNEKLFF
>.|TRBJ2-1|.|TRBV28
CASSLGLAYNEQFF
>.|TRBJ1-5|.|TRBV11-2
CASSPSGGYSNQPQHF
>.|TRBJ2-2|.|TRBV5-1
CASSNSGNTGELFF
>.|.|.|TRBV18
CASSPITAGAGGSYEQYF
>.|TRBJ2-1|TRBD2|TRBV4-1
CASGFSGSTAEQFF
>once|TRBJ2-3|TRBD2|TRBV6-4
CASSGLAGGPTYTQYF
>.|TRBJ1-1|.|TRBV20-1
CSAGGFTEAFF
>.|TRBJ2-7|TRBD2|TRBV9
CASSVDFGGTYEQYF
>few|TRBJ2-7|.|TRBV25-1
CASSGGASSYEQYF
>once|TRBJ1-1|.|TRBV5-4
CASSFPGGVNTEAFF
>once|TRBJ2-7|TRBD1|TRBV18
CASSLGTGAYEQYF
>.|TRBJ1-4|TRBD1|TRBV5-4
CASSGQGGSTNEKLFF
>.|TRBJ1-2|TRBD1|TRBV9
CASSGAPPGQLYGYTF
>.|TRBJ2-6|TRBD2|TRBV5-1
CASSFGGGSAGANVLTF
>.|TRBJ1-2|.|TRBV19
CASRKTGTYGYTF
>.|.|.|TRBV6-1
CASSEHRPYEQYF
>.|TRBJ2-3|TRBD1|TRBV2
CASSTGTGISTDTQYF
>.|TRBJ2-1|TRBD1|TRBV10-2
CASSGEGGRKRYSYNEQFF
>once|TRBJ2-7|TRBD1|TRBV5-1
CASSFGTGSLEQYF
>once|TRBJ2-5|TRBD2|TRBV2
CASTTGLAGGTETQYF
>few|TRBJ1-3|.|TRBV19
CASSISTGLGGNTIYF